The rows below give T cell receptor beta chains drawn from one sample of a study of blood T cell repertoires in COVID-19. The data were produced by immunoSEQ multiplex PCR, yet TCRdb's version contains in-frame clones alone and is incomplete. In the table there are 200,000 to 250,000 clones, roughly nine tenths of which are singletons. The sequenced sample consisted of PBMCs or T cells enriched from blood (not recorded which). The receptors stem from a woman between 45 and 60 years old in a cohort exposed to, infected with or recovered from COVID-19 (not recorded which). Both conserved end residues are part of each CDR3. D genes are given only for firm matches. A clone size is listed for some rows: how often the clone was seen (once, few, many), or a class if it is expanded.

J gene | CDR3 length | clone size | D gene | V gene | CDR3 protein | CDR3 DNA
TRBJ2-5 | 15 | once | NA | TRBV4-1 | CASSQLGGSQETQYF | TGCGCCAGCAGCCAACTCGGGGGTTCCCAAGAGACCCAGTACTTC
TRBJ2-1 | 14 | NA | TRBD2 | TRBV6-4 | CASSSGGGAYEQFF | TGTGCCAGCAGTTCGGGCGGGGGGGCCTATGAGCAGTTCTTC
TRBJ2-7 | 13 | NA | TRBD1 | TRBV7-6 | CASSVDRVGEQYF | TGTGCCAGCAGCGTAGACAGGGTCGGCGAGCAGTACTTC
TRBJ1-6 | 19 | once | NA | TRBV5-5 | CASSGVGRGMGFYNSPLHF | TGTGCCAGCAGCGGGGTGGGCAGGGGTATGGGGTTCTATAATTCACCCCTCCACTTT
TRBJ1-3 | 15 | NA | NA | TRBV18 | CASSLGTYSGNTIYF | TGTGCCAGCTCACTCGGGACTTACTCTGGAAACACCATATATTTT
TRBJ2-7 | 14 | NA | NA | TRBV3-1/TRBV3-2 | CASSPPIRFHEQYF | TGTGCCAGCAGCCCCCCGATCAGATTCCACGAGCAGTACTTC
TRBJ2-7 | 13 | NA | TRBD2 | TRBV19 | CASRAGGTYEQYF | TGTGCCAGTAGGGCGGGGGGCACCTACGAGCAGTACTTC
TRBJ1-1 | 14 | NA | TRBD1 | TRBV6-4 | CASSDSGTGDEAFF | TGTGCCAGCAGTGACTCCGGGACAGGGGACGAAGCTTTCTTT
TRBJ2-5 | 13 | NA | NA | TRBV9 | CASSVGTQETQYF | TGTGCCAGCAGCGTAGGTACTCAAGAGACCCAGTACTTC
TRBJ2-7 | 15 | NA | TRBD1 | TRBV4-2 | CASSRGQGVGYEQYF | TGTGCCAGCAGCAGGGGACAGGGGGTGGGCTACGAGCAGTACTTC
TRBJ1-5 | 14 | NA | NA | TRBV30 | CAWSVSQRNQPQHF | TGTGCCTGGAGTGTAAGTCAGAGGAATCAGCCCCAGCATTTT
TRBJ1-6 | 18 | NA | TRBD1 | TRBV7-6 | CASSLRGLPGQGTSALHF | TGTGCCAGCAGCCTGAGAGGCCTGCCGGGACAGGGGACCTCAGCCCTCCACTTT
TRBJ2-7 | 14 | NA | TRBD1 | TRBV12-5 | CASGPRTGTREQYF | TGTGCTAGTGGTCCCCGGACAGGAACCAGGGAGCAGTACTTC
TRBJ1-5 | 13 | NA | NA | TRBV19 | CATQGGDFQPQHF | TGTGCCACCCAGGGCGGGGATTTTCAGCCCCAGCATTTT
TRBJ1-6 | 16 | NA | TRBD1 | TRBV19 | CASNAQGARGISPLHF | TGTGCCAGTAATGCACAGGGGGCCCGGGGGATTTCACCCCTCCACTTT
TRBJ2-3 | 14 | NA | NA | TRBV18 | CASSPRDNTDTQYF | TGTGCCAGCTCACCGAGGGATAACACAGATACGCAGTATTTT
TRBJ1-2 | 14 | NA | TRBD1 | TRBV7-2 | CASSRDSLNYGYTF | TGTGCCAGCAGTCGGGACAGCCTTAACTATGGCTACACCTTC
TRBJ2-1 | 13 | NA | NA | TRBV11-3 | CASSLGSRNEQFF | TGTGCCAGCAGCTTAGGATCTAGAAATGAGCAGTTCTTC
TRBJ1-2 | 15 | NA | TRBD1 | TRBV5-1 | CASSQATGGVRGYTF | TGCGCCAGCAGTCAGGCCACAGGGGGAGTACGTGGCTACACCTTC
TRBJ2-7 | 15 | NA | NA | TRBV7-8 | CASSLASGLAYEQYF | TGTGCCAGCAGCTTAGCGTCGGGACTGGCCTACGAGCAGTACTTC
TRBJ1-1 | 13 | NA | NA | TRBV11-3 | CASRYREGTEAFF | TGTGCCAGCAGGTACAGGGAGGGCACTGAAGCTTTCTTT
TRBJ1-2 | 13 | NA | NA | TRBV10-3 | CAISGMGGYGYTF | TGTGCCATCAGTGGTATGGGGGGCTATGGCTACACCTTC
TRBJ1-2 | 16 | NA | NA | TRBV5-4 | CASSLKAGLGGYGYTF | TGTGCCAGCAGCTTGAAGGCGGGGCTCGGAGGGTATGGCTACACCTTC
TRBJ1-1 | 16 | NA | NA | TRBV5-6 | CASSLVPQLSNTEAFF | TGTGCCAGCAGCTTGGTACCACAGCTCTCGAACACTGAAGCTTTCTTT
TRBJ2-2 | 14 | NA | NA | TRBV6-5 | CASRFLGGYGELFF | TGTGCCAGCAGATTCTTGGGAGGATACGGGGAGCTGTTTTTT
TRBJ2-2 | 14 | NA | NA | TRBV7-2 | CASSLNQGSGELFF | TGTGCCAGCAGCTTGAACCAGGGGAGCGGGGAGCTGTTTTTT
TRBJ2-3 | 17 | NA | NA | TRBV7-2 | CASSLSSSGRSTDTQYF | TGTGCCAGCAGCTTATCGTCTTCTGGCAGGAGCACAGATACGCAGTATTTT
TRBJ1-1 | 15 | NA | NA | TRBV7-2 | CASSLSGFGDTEAFF | TGTGCCAGCAGCTTATCGGGGTTTGGGGACACTGAAGCTTTCTTT
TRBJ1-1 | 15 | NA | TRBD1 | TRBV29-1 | CSAIDRDRENTEAFF | TGCAGCGCGATTGACCGGGACAGGGAGAACACTGAAGCTTTCTTT
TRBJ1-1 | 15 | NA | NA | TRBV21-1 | CASSLQGRVPTEAFF | TGTGCCAGCAGCTTACAGGGCAGGGTCCCCACTGAAGCTTTCTTT
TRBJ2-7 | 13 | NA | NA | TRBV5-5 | CASSPGNSYEQYF | TGTGCCAGCAGCCCCGGGAACTCCTACGAGCAGTACTTC
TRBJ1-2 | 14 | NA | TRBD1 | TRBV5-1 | CASSLSGGPDGYTF | TGCGCCAGCAGCTTGTCAGGGGGGCCCGATGGCTACACCTTC
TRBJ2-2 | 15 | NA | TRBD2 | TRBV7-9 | CASIATSGNTGELFF | TGTGCCAGCATAGCAACTAGCGGGAACACCGGGGAGCTGTTTTTT
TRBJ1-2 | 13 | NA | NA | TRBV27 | CASSAGRNYGYTF | TGTGCCAGCAGTGCGGGACGGAACTATGGCTACACCTTC
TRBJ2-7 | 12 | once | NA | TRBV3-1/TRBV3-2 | CASSPGYYEQYF | TGTGCCAGCAGCCCGGGGTACTACGAGCAGTACTTC
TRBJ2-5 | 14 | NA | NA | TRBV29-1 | CSVVGGVVGETQYF | TGCAGCGTTGTGGGCGGGGTGGTAGGAGAGACCCAGTACTTC